A selection of T cell receptor beta chains follows, all from one sample in a study of regulatory T cells in long-lasting Graves disease. TCRdb passed the multiplex PCR reads through MiXCR, listing each CDR3 protein once. The sample lists a few hundred thousand distinct CDR3 sequences, 15% to 20% occurring once. Separately, the same data were catalogued under a study of T cells in Graves' hyperthyroidism and ophthalmopathy.

Sequencing used peripheral blood mononuclear cells (PBMCs), obtained at new diagnosis, from a patient treated with antithyroid drugs. The receptors were gathered from a woman between 25 and 40 years old with Graves disease. CDR3s include the opening cysteine and the closing phenylalanine or tryptophan. The D gene is left open where the match is weak. Not every row has a clone size; where given, it reads once, few, many or a size class.

V gene	J gene	clone size	D gene	CDR3 protein	CDR3 DNA
TRBV3-1	TRBJ1-1	many	NA	CASSQEAEAFF	TGTGCCAGCAGCCAAGAAGCTGAAGCTTTCTTT
TRBV7-2	TRBJ1-2	many	NA	CASSLVAGPGGDYGYTF	TGTGCCAGCAGCTTAGTGGCAGGCCCCGGTGGCGACTATGGCTACACCTTC
TRBV11-2	TRBJ2-7	many	NA	CASSPLNRRKSYEQYF	TGTGCCAGCAGCCCCCTCAACAGGCGGAAATCCTACGAGCAGTACTTC
TRBV20-1	TRBJ2-5	many	NA	CSARVDSGQETQYF	TGCAGTGCTAGAGTGGACAGCGGACAAGAGACCCAGTACTTC
TRBV3-1	TRBJ1-4	NA	NA	CASSQGQDTNEKLFF	TGTGCCAGCAGCCAAGGACAGGATACTAATGAAAAACTGTTTTTT
TRBV27	TRBJ1-2	NA	NA	CASSLYGTGSGRVGYTF	TGTGCCAGCAGTTTATATGGTACTGGTTCGGGGAGGGTTGGCTACACCTTC
TRBV20-1	TRBJ1-2	many	NA	CSAIGLPGLDYTF	TGCAGTGCTATCGGCCTACCGGGGCTGGACTACACCTTC
TRBV27	TRBJ2-5	NA	NA	CASSPSRVVETQYF	TGTGCCAGCAGCCCGAGTAGGGTGGTGGAGACCCAGTACTTC
TRBV12-3/TRBV12-4	TRBJ2-3	many	TRBD2	CASSSLVLAGENTDTQYF	TGTGCCAGCAGTTCCTTGGTCTTAGCGGGAGAGAACACAGATACGCAGTATTTT
TRBV12-3/TRBV12-4	TRBJ1-4	many	TRBD1	CASSNTGDEKLFF	TGTGCCAGCAGCAATACAGGGGACGAAAAACTGTTTTTT
TRBV27	TRBJ2-1	NA	TRBD2	CASSPPGLAGNEQFF	TGTGCCAGCAGCCCTCCGGGACTAGCGGGCAATGAGCAGTTCTTC
TRBV11-1	TRBJ1-2	many	NA	CASSHPRNRGPYGYTF	TGTGCCAGCAGCCACCCCCGGAACAGAGGACCCTATGGCTACACCTTC
TRBV5-6	TRBJ2-1	many	TRBD1	CASSPSWTGASNEQFF	TGTGCCAGCAGCCCCAGCTGGACAGGGGCAAGTAATGAGCAGTTCTTC
TRBV20-1	TRBJ1-5	NA	NA	CSASKFSKGNQPQHF	TGCAGTGCTAGTAAGTTTTCCAAGGGCAATCAGCCCCAGCATTTT
TRBV18	TRBJ2-7	many	NA	CASSPRTASYEQYF	TGTGCCAGCTCCCCCCGGACAGCTTCCTACGAGCAGTACTTC
TRBV7-2	TRBJ2-5	few	NA	CASSLSIETQYF	TGTGCCAGCAGCTTATCTATAGAGACCCAGTACTTC
TRBV29-1	TRBJ1-4	many	TRBD1	CSVDEGQGEEKLFF	TGCAGCGTTGACGAAGGACAGGGAGAGGAAAAACTGTTTTTT
TRBV9	TRBJ2-5	many	NA	CASSFMGDRGETQYF	TGTGCCAGCAGCTTTATGGGGGACCGGGGAGAGACCCAGTACTTC
TRBV2	TRBJ2-2	NA	TRBD2	CASNRLAGTNGELFF	TGTGCCAGCAATCGACTAGCGGGAACCAACGGGGAGCTGTTTTTT
TRBV3-1	TRBJ1-4	many	NA	CASSQDWGATNEKLFF	TGTGCCAGCAGCCAAGATTGGGGGGCAACTAATGAAAAACTGTTTTTT
TRBV19	TRBJ2-1	many	NA	CASRSEGVGYYNEQFF	TGTGCCAGTAGATCCGAGGGGGTGGGGTACTACAATGAGCAGTTCTTC
TRBV7-9	TRBJ1-2	many	NA	CASTRSSGGMIYGYTF	TGTGCCAGCACCCGGAGTAGCGGCGGAATGATCTATGGCTACACCTTC
TRBV6-1	TRBJ2-7	many	NA	CASRLRSSYEQYF	TGTGCCAGCAGACTCAGGAGCTCCTACGAGCAGTACTTC
TRBV7-9	TRBJ2-7	many	TRBD1	CASSLETGDEQYF	TGTGCCAGCAGCTTGGAGACAGGGGACGAGCAGTACTTC
TRBV7-9	TRBJ1-2	many	NA	CASSFGQTYGYTF	TGTGCCAGCAGCTTTGGACAGACCTATGGCTACACCTTC
TRBV6-1	TRBJ2-2	NA	TRBD1	CASRGSGGLTGELFF	TGTGCCAGCCGGGGGTCAGGGGGCTTGACCGGGGAGCTGTTTTTT
TRBV7-9	TRBJ2-1	NA	TRBD2	CASSLFRLAGDKSSYNEQFF	TGTGCCAGCAGCTTATTCAGGCTAGCGGGGGACAAGAGCTCCTACAATGAGCAGTTCTTC
TRBV24-1	TRBJ2-2	NA	NA	CATSRHPTGELFF	TGTGCCACCAGTCGGCACCCCACCGGGGAGCTGTTTTTT
TRBV7-3	TRBJ1-2	many	NA	CASSIAGVGYTF	TGTGCCAGCAGCATCGCAGGGGTGGGCTACACCTTC
TRBV20-1	TRBJ1-4	many	NA	CSANTQGPGEKLFF	TGCAGTGCTAACACTCAGGGGCCGGGTGAAAAACTGTTTTTT